This TCR beta chain was observed in a study of human T cells and chemical hapten exposure. Regarding time point: patch test 1, 2 weeks after DPC sensitization. The treatment: therapeutic diphenylcyclopropenone sensitization with weekly scalp DPC. Each CDR3 protein is one row after TCRdb ran MiXCR on the RACE reads. The sample lists 150,000 to 200,000 distinct CDR3 sequences, around 13% occurring once. This CDR3 contains 16 residues. V was pared by 4 bases and J by 6 bases, with 11 bases of the junction left unmatched. The germline CDR1 and CDR2 sequences are SGHNT and YYREEE (reference sequence). Sequences were derived from whole blood, sampled in connection with sensitization to the hapten diphenylcyclopropenone (DPC). The V gene is TRBV5-4, the J gene TRBJ2-2; 8 bases match TRBD1. The receptor's source is a woman aged 25 to 39 with alopecia areata. Some clones in this sample may be carry-over from other donors' samples. The chain's CDR3 is CASSPDRGGFAGELFF. For the CDR3, the DNA is TGTGCCAGCAGCCCCGACAGGGGCGGGTTCGCCGGGGAGCTGTTTTTT. The full variable domain, with the rest looked up from reference TRBV5-4 and TRBJ2-2, is ETGVTQSPTHLIKTRGQQVTLRCSSQSGHNTVSWYQQALGQGPQFIFQYYREEENGRGNFPPRFSGLQFPNYSSELNVNALELDDSALYLCASSPDRGGFAGELFFGEGSRLTVL.